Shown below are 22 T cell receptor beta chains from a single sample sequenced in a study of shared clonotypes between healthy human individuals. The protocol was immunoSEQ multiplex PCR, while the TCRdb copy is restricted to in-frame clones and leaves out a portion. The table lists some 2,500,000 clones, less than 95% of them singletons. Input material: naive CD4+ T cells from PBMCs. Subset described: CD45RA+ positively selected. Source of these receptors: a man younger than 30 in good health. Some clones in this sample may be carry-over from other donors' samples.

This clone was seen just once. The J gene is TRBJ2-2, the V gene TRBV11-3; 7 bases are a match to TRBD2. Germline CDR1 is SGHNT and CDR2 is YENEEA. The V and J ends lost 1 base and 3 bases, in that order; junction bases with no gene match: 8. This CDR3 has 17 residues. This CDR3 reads CASSLGGLAEYTGELFF. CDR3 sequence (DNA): TGTGCCAGCAGCTTAGGTGGGCTAGCGGAGTACACCGGGGAGCTGTTTTTT.

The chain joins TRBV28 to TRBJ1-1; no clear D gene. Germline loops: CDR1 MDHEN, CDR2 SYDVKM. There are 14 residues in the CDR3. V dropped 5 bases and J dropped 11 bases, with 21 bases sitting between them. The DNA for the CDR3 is TGTGCCAGCAGTACACCCCGGACCGTTCCGAGGGCTTTCTTT. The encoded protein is CASSTPRTVPRAFF.

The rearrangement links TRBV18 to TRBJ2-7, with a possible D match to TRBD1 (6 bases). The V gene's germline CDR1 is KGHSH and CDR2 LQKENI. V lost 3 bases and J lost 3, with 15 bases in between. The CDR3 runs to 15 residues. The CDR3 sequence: CASSPSAQGFYEQYF. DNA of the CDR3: TGTGCCAGCTCACCGTCGGCACAGGGATTCTACGAGCAGTACTTC.

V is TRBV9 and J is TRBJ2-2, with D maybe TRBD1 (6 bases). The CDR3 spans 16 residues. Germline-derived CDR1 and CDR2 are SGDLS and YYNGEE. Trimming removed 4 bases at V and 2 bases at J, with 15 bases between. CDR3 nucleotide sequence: TGTGCCAGCAGCTTGGGGGCAGGAATAAACACCGGGGAGCTGTTTTTT. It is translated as CASSLGAGINTGELFF.

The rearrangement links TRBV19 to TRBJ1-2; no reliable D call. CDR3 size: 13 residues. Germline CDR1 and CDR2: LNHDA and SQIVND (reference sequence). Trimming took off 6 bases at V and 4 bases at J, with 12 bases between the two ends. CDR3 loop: CASSVDRLYGYTF. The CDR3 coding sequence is TGTGCCAGTAGCGTGGACCGGCTCTATGGCTACACCTTC.

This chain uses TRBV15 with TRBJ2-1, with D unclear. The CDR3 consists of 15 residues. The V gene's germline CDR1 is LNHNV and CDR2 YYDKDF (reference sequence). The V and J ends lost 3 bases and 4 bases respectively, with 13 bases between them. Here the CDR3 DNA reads TGTGCCACCAGCAGTGTAGAGGCGCCGTACAATGAGCAGTTCTTC. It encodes CATSSVEAPYNEQFF.

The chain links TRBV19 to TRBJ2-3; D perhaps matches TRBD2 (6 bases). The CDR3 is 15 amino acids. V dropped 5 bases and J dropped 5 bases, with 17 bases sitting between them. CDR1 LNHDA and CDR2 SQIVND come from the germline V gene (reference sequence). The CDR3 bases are TGTGCCAGTAGTGCGCGGGGTGCGAGAGGAGATACGCAGTATTTT. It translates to CASSARGARGDTQYF. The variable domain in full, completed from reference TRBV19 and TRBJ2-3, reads DGGITQSPKYLFRKEGQNVTLSCEQNLNHDAMYWYRQDPGQGLRLIYYSQIVNDFQKGDIAEGYSVSREKKESFPLTVTSAQKNPTAFYLCASSARGARGDTQYFGPGTRLTVL.

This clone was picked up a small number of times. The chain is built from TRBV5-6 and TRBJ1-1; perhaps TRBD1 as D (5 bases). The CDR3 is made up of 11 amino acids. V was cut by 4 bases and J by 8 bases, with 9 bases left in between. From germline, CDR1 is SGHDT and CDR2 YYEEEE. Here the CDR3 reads CASSGWGEAFF. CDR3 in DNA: TGTGCCAGCAGCGGCTGGGGGGAAGCTTTCTTT.

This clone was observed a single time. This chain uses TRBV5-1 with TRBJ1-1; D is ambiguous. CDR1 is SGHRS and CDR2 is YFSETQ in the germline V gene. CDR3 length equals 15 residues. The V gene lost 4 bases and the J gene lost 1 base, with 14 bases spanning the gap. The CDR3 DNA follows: TGCGCCAGCAGCGACGGGAGGCTACCGAACACTGAAGCTTTCTTT. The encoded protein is CASSDGRLPNTEAFF. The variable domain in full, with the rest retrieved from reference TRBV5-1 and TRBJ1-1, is KAGVTQTPRYLIKTRGQQVTLSCSPISGHRSVSWYQQTPGQGLQFLFEYFSETQRNKGNFPGRFSGRQFSNSRSEMNVSTLELGDSALYLCASSDGRLPNTEAFFGQGTRLTVV.

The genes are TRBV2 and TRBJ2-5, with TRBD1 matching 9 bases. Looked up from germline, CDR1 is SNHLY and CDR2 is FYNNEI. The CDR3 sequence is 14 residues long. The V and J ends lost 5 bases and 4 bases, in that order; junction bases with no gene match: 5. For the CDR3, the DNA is TGTGCCAGCAGTATGGGACAGGGTGGAGAGACCCAGTACTTC. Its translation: CASSMGQGGETQYF.

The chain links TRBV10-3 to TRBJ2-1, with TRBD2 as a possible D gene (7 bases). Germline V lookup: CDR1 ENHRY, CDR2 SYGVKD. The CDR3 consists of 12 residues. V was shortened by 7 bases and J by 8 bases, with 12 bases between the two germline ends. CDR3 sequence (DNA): TGTGCCATCACCGAGGGGGGGGATGAGCAGTTCTTC. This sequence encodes CAITEGGDEQFF.

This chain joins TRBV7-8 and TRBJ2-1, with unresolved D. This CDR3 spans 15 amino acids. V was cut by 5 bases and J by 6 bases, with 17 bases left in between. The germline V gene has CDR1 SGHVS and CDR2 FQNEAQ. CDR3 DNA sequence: TGTGCCAGCAGCACGCACTCATTCTGGGGCAATGAGCAGTTCTTC. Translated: CASSTHSFWGNEQFF.

The CDR3, as DNA: TGTGCCAGCAGCTTAACAGGGGACACTGAAGCTTTCTTT. It codes for CASSLTGDTEAFF. The rearrangement joins TRBV11-3 to TRBJ1-1; 7 bases align to TRBD1. CDR1 and CDR2 (germline): SGHNT, YENEEA. V trimming: 2 bases; J trimming: 3 bases; junction bases outside the gene matches: 0. The CDR3 covers 13 residues.

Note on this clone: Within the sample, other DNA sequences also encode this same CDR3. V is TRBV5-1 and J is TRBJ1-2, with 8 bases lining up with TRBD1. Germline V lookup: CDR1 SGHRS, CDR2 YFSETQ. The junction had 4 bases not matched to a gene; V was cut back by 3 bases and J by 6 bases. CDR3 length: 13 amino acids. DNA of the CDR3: TGCGCCAGCAGCTCCGACAGGGGAGATGGCTACACCTTC. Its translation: CASSSDRGDGYTF. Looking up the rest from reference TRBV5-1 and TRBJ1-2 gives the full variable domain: KAGVTQTPRYLIKTRGQQVTLSCSPISGHRSVSWYQQTPGQGLQFLFEYFSETQRNKGNFPGRFSGRQFSNSRSEMNVSTLELGDSALYLCASSSDRGDGYTFGSGTRLTVV.

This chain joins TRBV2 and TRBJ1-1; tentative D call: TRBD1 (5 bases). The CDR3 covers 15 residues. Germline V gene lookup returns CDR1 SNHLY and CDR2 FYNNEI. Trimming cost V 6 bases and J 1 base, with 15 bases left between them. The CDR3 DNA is TGTGCCAGCAGCGATCGACAGTCTTGGAACACTGAAGCTTTCTTT. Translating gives CASSDRQSWNTEAFF. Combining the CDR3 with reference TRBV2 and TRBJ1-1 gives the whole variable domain EPEVTQTPSHQVTQMGQEVILRCVPISNHLYFYWYRQILGQKVEFLVSFYNNEISEKSEIFDDQFSVERPDGSNFTLKIRSTKLEDSAMYFCASSDRQSWNTEAFFGQGTRLTVV.

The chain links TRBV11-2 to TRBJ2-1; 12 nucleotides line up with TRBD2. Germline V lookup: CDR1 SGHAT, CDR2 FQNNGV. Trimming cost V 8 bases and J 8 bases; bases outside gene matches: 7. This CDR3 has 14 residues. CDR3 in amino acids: CASSRLAGADEQFF. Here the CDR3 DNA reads TGTGCCAGCTCTAGACTAGCGGGAGCGGATGAGCAGTTCTTC.

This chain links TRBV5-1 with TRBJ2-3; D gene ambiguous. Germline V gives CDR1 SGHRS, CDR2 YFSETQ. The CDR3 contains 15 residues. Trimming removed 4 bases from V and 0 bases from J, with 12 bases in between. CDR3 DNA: TGCGCCAGCAGCCCCGGTCTAGATAGCACAGATACGCAGTATTTT. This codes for CASSPGLDSTDTQYF.

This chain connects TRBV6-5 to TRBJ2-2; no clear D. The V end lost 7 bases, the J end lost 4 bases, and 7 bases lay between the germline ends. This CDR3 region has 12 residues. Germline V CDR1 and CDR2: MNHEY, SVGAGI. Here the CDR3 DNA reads TGTGCCAGCACCTCCTTCACCGGGGAGCTGTTTTTT. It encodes CASTSFTGELFF.

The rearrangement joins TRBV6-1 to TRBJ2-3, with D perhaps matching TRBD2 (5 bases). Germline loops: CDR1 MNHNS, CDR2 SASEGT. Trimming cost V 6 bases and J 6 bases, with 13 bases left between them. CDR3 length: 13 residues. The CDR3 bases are TGTGCCAGCAGAAGACGGGATAGTGATACGCAGTATTTT. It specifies CASRRRDSDTQYF.

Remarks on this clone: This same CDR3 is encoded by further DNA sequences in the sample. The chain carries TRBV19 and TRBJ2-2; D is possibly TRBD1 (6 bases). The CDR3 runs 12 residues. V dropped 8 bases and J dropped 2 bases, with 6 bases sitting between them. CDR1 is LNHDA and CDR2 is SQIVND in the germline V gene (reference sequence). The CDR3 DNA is TGTGCCAGTGGGACAAACACCGGGGAGCTGTTTTTT. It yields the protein CASGTNTGELFF.

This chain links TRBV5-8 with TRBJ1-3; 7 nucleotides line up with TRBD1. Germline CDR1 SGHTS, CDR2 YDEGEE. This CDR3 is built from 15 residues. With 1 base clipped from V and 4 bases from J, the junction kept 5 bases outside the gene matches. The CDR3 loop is CASSLSGQSGNTIYF. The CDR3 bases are TGTGCCAGCAGCTTGTCGGGACAGTCGGGAAACACCATATATTTT.

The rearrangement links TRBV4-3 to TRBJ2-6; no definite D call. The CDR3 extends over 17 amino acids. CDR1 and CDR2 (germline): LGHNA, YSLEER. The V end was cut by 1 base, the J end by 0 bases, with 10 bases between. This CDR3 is CASSQGRRASGANVLTF. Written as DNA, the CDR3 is TGCGCCAGCAGCCAAGGGCGAAGAGCCTCTGGGGCCAACGTCCTGACTTTC.